A selection of T cell receptor beta chains follows, all from one sample in a study of cytomegalovirus exposure and HLA in healthy donors. Assay: immunoSEQ multiplex PCR; the TCRdb copy retains only in-frame clones and omits some. The sample shows 150,000 to 160,000 clones, about 84% of them seen only once. The sequencing input was PBMCs. These receptors all stem from a woman aged 35 to 49 in good health and CMV-seropositive. The CDR3 runs from the conserved cysteine through the conserved F or W.

TRBJ2-1 | TRBV10-3 | CATTGVSSSYNEQFF
TRBJ2-6 | TRBV18 | CASSSTPGGVSGANVLTF
TRBJ2-1 | TRBV27 | CASVSLAGVYEQFF
TRBJ2-1 | TRBV7-9 | CASSHLAGGINEQFF
TRBJ2-7 | TRBV6-1 | CASSVSQGAYEQYF
TRBJ2-3 | TRBV9 | CASSVGSGGTDTQYF
TRBJ2-7 | TRBV28 | CASSSSGSYEQYF
TRBJ2-1 | TRBV28 | CASSYAGLFYNEQFF
TRBJ2-1 | TRBV5-4 | CASSPRDRGLSNEQFF
TRBJ2-2 | TRBV4-1 | CAGSQGTLGELFF
TRBJ1-5 | TRBV28 | CASSLSRGAQEQPQHF
TRBJ2-1 | TRBV18 | CASSPRLAGPGDNEQFF
TRBJ1-1 | TRBV6-1 | CASSEAGGLTEAFF
TRBJ1-1 | TRBV28 | CASLAGIPGAHTNTEAFF
TRBJ2-5 | TRBV20-1 | CSARNGETQYF
TRBJ2-7 | TRBV5-1 | CASSSGLYEQYF
TRBJ2-4 | TRBV28 | CASSLIAWAKNIQYF
TRBJ2-2 | TRBV2 | CASRGSGGVNTGELFF
TRBJ1-2 | TRBV4-1 | CASSQDPGANIYGYTF
TRBJ1-1 | TRBV7-3 | CASSLYRDTEAFF
TRBJ2-2 | TRBV30 | CAWRGLAVTGELFF
TRBJ2-1 | TRBV28 | CASGEGRESEQFF
TRBJ2-3 | TRBV2 | CASNPGLAGGKDTQYF
TRBJ2-1 | TRBV7-3 | CASSATGTSGRRYEQFF
TRBJ1-1 | TRBV6-1 | CASSRTGNTEAFF
TRBJ2-7 | TRBV25-1 | CASSETGLATGRLSF
TRBJ2-7 | TRBV5-1 | CASSPGLAGGLREQYF
TRBJ2-7 | TRBV2 | CASSPDTGGLAEQYF
TRBJ2-5 | TRBV18 | CASSPASGTQETQYF
TRBJ2-2 | TRBV7-8 | CASSSDRTNTGELFF
TRBJ2-1 | TRBV6-1 | CASSDGREGLGDEQFF
TRBJ2-1 | TRBV7-9 | CASSPRNEQFF
TRBJ2-1 | TRBV7-2 | CASSLTPGLYNEQFF
TRBJ2-3 | TRBV5-4 | CASSGGWRDERTDTQYF
TRBJ2-1 | TRBV29-1 | CAGRWYNEQFF
TRBJ2-7 | TRBV11-2 | CASSSTYYEQYF
TRBJ2-7 | TRBV18 | CASSQQLAGNEQYF
TRBJ2-1 | TRBV18 | CASSPVLRNEQFF
TRBJ2-1 | TRBV5-4 | CASSFSPSSYNEQFF
TRBJ1-6 | TRBV2 | CASSDGYSPLHF
TRBJ2-7 | TRBV10-2 | CASRDSGSGYEQYF
TRBJ2-1 | TRBV5-1 | CASSSDFHIEQFF
TRBJ1-2 | TRBV7-9 | CASSERTNYGYTF
TRBJ2-7 | TRBV19 | CASSIEGQNYEQYF
TRBJ1-2 | TRBV30 | CAWDRAKYGYTF
TRBJ2-5 | TRBV28 | CASSTLQGARETQYF
TRBJ2-1 | TRBV9 | CASTSLGDRGSEQFF
TRBJ2-7 | TRBV27 | CASSSRGAYEQYF
TRBJ2-5 | TRBV4-2 | CASSHGGSTSQETQYF
TRBJ1-5 | TRBV28 | CASSPGEPQHF